Each of the 25 T cell receptor beta chains below was sequenced from the same sample in a study of blood T cell repertoires in COVID-19. Profiling relied on immunoSEQ multiplex PCR, and the TCRdb table lists in-frame clones only, not all of them. The table includes over 200,000 clones, around nine tenths detected once. The sample taken for sequencing was peripheral blood. These receptors all come from a man between 60 and 75 years old who had recovered from COVID-19.

This clone was seen a few times. The chain links TRBV2 to TRBJ2-3; TRBD1 is a possible D gene (5 bases). CDR3 size: 16 residues. With 8 bases removed from V and 10 bases from J, the gap between germline ends came to 28 bases. Germline V gene sequence: CDR1 SNHLY, CDR2 FYNNEI. The CDR3 DNA follows: TGTGCCAGCGGTTCAGGGCTGCTTGATCGTATGATGGCGCAGTATTTT. Amino acids: CASGSGLLDRMMAQYF.

The V gene is TRBV7-8, the J gene TRBJ2-5; the match to TRBD2 covers 9 bases. Looked up from germline, CDR1 is SGHVS and CDR2 is FQNEAQ. CDR3 length equals 17 residues. Trimming took 1 base from V and 4 from J; bases not matched to a gene: 10. The CDR3 DNA reads TGTGCCAGCAGCTTAGAGTCTAGCGGGGTCTCAAGAGAGACCCAGTACTTC. Protein sequence: CASSLESSGVSRETQYF.

This clone appeared a single time. V gene TRBV30 combines with J gene TRBJ1-5; no reliable D call. Germline values: CDR1 GTSNPN, CDR2 SVGIG (reference sequence). The CDR3 is 14 residues long. V was clipped by 2 bases and J by 1 base, with 9 bases between them. CDR3 sequence reads: CAWSRGPSNQPQHF. The CDR3 region has the DNA TGTGCCTGGAGTCGAGGGCCGAGCAATCAGCCCCAGCATTTT.

This chain uses TRBV19 with TRBJ2-2, with D possibly TRBD1 on 5 matching bases. V lost 3 bases and J 5 bases, leaving 10 bases between the germline ends. There are 14 residues in the CDR3. Germline lookup yields CDR1 LNHDA and CDR2 SQIVND (reference sequence). This CDR3 is CASSIGQTTGELFF. Written as DNA, the CDR3 is TGTGCCAGTAGTATTGGACAAACAACCGGGGAGCTGTTTTTT.

This chain uses TRBV7-8 with TRBJ2-3, with 7 bases that match TRBD2. V lost 0 bases, J lost 4 bases, and 4 bases stayed unmatched. Per the germline V gene, CDR1 is SGHVS and CDR2 is FQNEAQ. The CDR3 is 15 amino acids. As DNA, the CDR3 is TGTGCCAGCAGCTTAGCGGCAGGGAGGGCAGATACGCAGTATTTT. Its translation is CASSLAAGRADTQYF.

The V gene is TRBV9, the J gene TRBJ2-7; D is unclear. The CDR3 totals 15 residues. The ends were cut back, 2 bases at V and 0 bases at J, with 12 bases in the middle. Per germline, CDR1 SGDLS and CDR2 YYNGEE. The CDR3 bases are TGTGCCAGCAGCGTGGAGAGGCGAAGCTCCTACGAGCAGTACTTC. Amino acids: CASSVERRSSYEQYF.

This chain joins TRBV29-1 and TRBJ1-6; D is undetermined. Deletions cut 8 bases from V and 0 bases from J, with 23 bases between. Germline loops: CDR1 SQVTM, CDR2 ANQGSEA. The CDR3 length is 18 residues. Here the CDR3 DNA reads TGCAGCCCTCTCATTCTGGGCAGTCATACCTCCTATAATTCACCCCTCCACTTT. This gives the protein CSPLILGSHTSYNSPLHF.

The chain joins TRBV6-5 to TRBJ1-2, with 7 positions matching TRBD1. Losses at the gene ends were 4 bases for V and 5 bases for J; bases not matched to a gene: 4. Germline assignment: CDR1 MNHEY and CDR2 SVGAGI. The CDR3 contains 13 residues. The CDR3 loop reads CASSFGQDYGYTF. CDR3 nucleotides: TGTGCCAGCAGTTTCGGACAGGATTATGGCTACACCTTC.

This sequence joins TRBV19 and TRBJ2-1; 8 bases fit TRBD2. Germline V lookup: CDR1 LNHDA, CDR2 SQIVND (reference sequence). J gave up 5 bases and V 9 bases, and 3 bases lay outside the gene matches. The CDR3 is 12 residues long. CDR3 in DNA: TGTGCCAGCCTAGCGGGCCACAATGAGCAGTTCTTC. Protein sequence: CASLAGHNEQFF.

Ten or more counts support this clone. The chain carries TRBV6-2 or TRBV6-3 and TRBJ1-5; TRBD1 matches at 10 bases. The CDR3 totals 14 residues. The germline V gene encodes CDR1 MNHEY and CDR2 SVGEGT. The V and J ends lost 4 bases and 6 bases, in that order; junction bases with no gene match: 3. DNA for the CDR3: TGTGCCAGCAGTTGGACAGGGGGTATTCAGCCCCAGCATTTT. Protein sequence: CASSWTGGIQPQHF.

The J gene is TRBJ2-4, the V gene TRBV6-1; 11 nucleotides line up with TRBD2. The CDR3 has 14 amino acids. The germline CDR1 and CDR2 sequences are MNHNS and SASEGT. V shed 3 bases and J 6 bases; nucleotides not matched to a gene: 1. The DNA for the CDR3 is TGTGCCAGCAGTGAGGGACTAGCGGCAAACATTCAGTACTTC. As protein: CASSEGLAANIQYF.

This clone was counted a single time. This chain links TRBV28 with TRBJ1-6; TRBD1 might be the D (5 bases). Germline values: CDR1 MDHEN, CDR2 SYDVKM. The CDR3 consists of 14 residues. V was clipped by 3 bases and J by 7 bases, with 10 bases between them. CDR3 sequence reads: CASSFGGENSPLHF. The CDR3 nucleotides read TGTGCCAGCAGTTTTGGAGGGGAGAATTCACCCCTCCACTTT.

CDR3 amino acids: CASSEEGTGFEKLFF. In DNA, the CDR3 is TGTGCCAGCAGTGAAGAAGGGACAGGGTTTGAAAAACTGTTTTTT. The chain uses TRBV6-1 and TRBJ1-4, with TRBD1 matching 9 bases. V lost 1 base and J lost 7; bases outside the gene matches: 4. CDR3 length: 15 residues. Germline V gives CDR1 MNHNS, CDR2 SASEGT.

Written as DNA, the CDR3 is TGTGCCAGCAGCTTGAGAGCGGGAGTAACCGATGGGCAGTTCTTC. This sequence encodes CASSLRAGVTDGQFF. The chain is built from TRBV5-4 and TRBJ2-1; 8 nucleotides match TRBD2. J was trimmed by 12 bases and V by 1 base; bases with no gene match: 12. Germline V gene sequence: CDR1 SGHNT, CDR2 YYREEE (reference sequence). CDR3 length: 15 amino acids.

The V call is TRBV7-3, the J call TRBJ1-1; D perhaps matches TRBD1 (6 bases). Trimming stripped 5 bases from V and 7 bases from J, with 17 bases between. The CDR3 extends over 14 amino acids. Germline assignment: CDR1 SGHTA and CDR2 FQGTGA. CDR3 region: CASSPQGGGVEAFF. CDR3 DNA sequence: TGTGCCAGCAGCCCCCAGGGAGGGGGTGTTGAAGCTTTCTTT.

The rearrangement links TRBV5-1 to TRBJ2-3; D unresolved. Germline CDR1 reads SGHRS; CDR2 reads YFSETQ. This CDR3 is 15 amino acids long. V gave up 0 bases and J gave up 0 bases, with 8 bases separating them. This chain's CDR3 is CASSLVRGSTDTQYF. CDR3 nucleotides: TGCGCCAGCAGCTTGGTCCGCGGTAGCACAGATACGCAGTATTTT.

The chain links TRBV3-1 (or the pseudogene TRBV3-2) to TRBJ2-1, with 7 nucleotides matching TRBD2. From germline, CDR1 is LGHDT and CDR2 YNNKEL (reference sequence). Trimming took 4 bases from V and 6 from J; bases not matched to a gene: 12. This CDR3 comprises 16 residues. CDR3 residues: CASSRNSAGERNEQFF. The CDR3 DNA reads TGTGCCAGCAGCCGTAACTCGGCGGGGGAGCGCAATGAGCAGTTCTTC.

This clone was seen at least ten times. The chain employs TRBV28 and TRBJ1-2, with 8 bases lining up with TRBD1. The germline V gene has CDR1 MDHEN and CDR2 SYDVKM. V dropped 5 bases and J dropped 4; count of bases not matched to a gene: 9. This CDR3 is 15 amino acids long. DNA for the CDR3: TGTGCCAGCAGTAAAGACAGGGGCAGTCCCTATGGCTACACCTTC. It translates to CASSKDRGSPYGYTF.

The chain couples TRBV24-1 to TRBJ2-3, with D possibly being TRBD2 (5 bases). This CDR3 spans 13 amino acids. Looked up from germline, CDR1 is KGHDR and CDR2 is SFDVKD. V lost 9 bases to trimming and J lost 0 bases, with 9 bases between them. The CDR3 sequence: CATDRESTDTQYF. CDR3 sequence (DNA): TGTGCCACCGATCGGGAAAGCACAGATACGCAGTATTTT.

The V and J genes are TRBV6-6 and TRBJ1-2, with D possibly being TRBD1 (5 bases). Germline-derived CDR1 and CDR2 are MNHNY and SVGAGI (reference sequence). The length of the CDR3 is 13 residues. The V and J ends lost 5 bases and 7 bases respectively, with 14 bases between them. DNA of the CDR3: TGTGCCAGCAGTCCCCCGGGGGGAGGTGGCTACACCTTC. It codes for CASSPPGGGGYTF.

The chain joins TRBV7-3 to TRBJ2-1; 11 bases are a match to TRBD2. In germline, CDR1 is SGHTA, CDR2 FQGTGA. J was trimmed by 10 bases and V by 5 bases; bases with no gene match: 7. The CDR3 has 14 residues. The CDR3 loop is CASSVSGGAREQFF. DNA for the CDR3: TGTGCCAGCAGCGTTAGCGGGGGGGCCCGGGAGCAGTTCTTC. Filled out from reference TRBV7-3 and TRBJ2-1, the complete variable domain reads GAGVSQTPSNKVTEKGKYVELRCDPISGHTALYWYRQSLGQGPEFLIYFQGTGAADDSGLPNDRFFAVRPEGSVSTLKIQRTERGDSAVYLCASSVSGGAREQFFGPGTRLTVL.

At least ten counts were recorded for this clone. The CDR3 DNA is TGTGCCAGCAGCCTAGCGGGGCAGCCCATGTATGGCTACACCTTC. It codes for CASSLAGQPMYGYTF. The V gene is TRBV7-3, the J gene TRBJ1-2; tentative D call: TRBD1 (5 bases). The CDR3 has 15 residues. Germline CDR1 and CDR2: SGHTA and FQGTGA. Trimming removed 5 bases from V and 5 bases from J, with 18 bases in between.

J is TRBJ1-4 and V is TRBV6-5, with 7 bases that match TRBD1. The germline V gene has CDR1 MNHEY and CDR2 SVGAGI. With 2 bases clipped from V and 4 bases from J, the junction kept 4 bases outside the gene matches. CDR3 length: 15 residues. The CDR3 DNA reads as TGTGCCAGCAGTTACCGCGGGACAGATAATGAAAAACTGTTTTTT. Residues: CASSYRGTDNEKLFF.

V usage is TRBV9 and J usage is TRBJ1-1, with 8 bases identical to TRBD1. V was pared by 0 bases and J by 7 bases, with 5 bases of the junction left unmatched. This CDR3 is 14 amino acids long. Germline assignment: CDR1 SGDLS and CDR2 YYNGEE. The CDR3 nucleotides are TGTGCCAGCAGCGTAGAGGACAGGGCAGGTGAAGCTTTCTTT. It specifies CASSVEDRAGEAFF.

The gene calls are TRBV6-5 and TRBJ2-1; 11 nucleotides agree with TRBD2. From germline, CDR1 is MNHEY and CDR2 SVGAGI. J lost 9 bases, V lost 6 bases, and 10 bases had no gene match. This CDR3 comprises 15 residues. CDR3 bases: TGTGCCAGCAGCCGCGCTCTAGCGGGAGGTAGTGAGCAGTTCTTC. Translating it yields CASSRALAGGSEQFF.